The next 6 T cell receptor beta chains were all read from a single sample in a study of blood T cell repertoires in COVID-19. Clones were sequenced by immunoSEQ multiplex PCR, and TCRdb holds only the in-frame ones, with some missing. Among 98,000 or so clones, about four fifths were seen once, and the ten largest hold approximately 26%. The sample taken for sequencing was peripheral blood. The receptors were gathered from a man aged 55 to 70 with acute or convalescent COVID-19.

This clone has a handful of counts. This sequence joins TRBV5-1 and TRBJ1-3, with D perhaps matching TRBD1 (6 bases). This CDR3 comprises 15 residues. Deletions cut 3 bases from V and 2 bases from J, with 12 bases between. Per the germline V gene, CDR1 is SGHRS and CDR2 is YFSETQ. CDR3 amino acids: CASSSRPGAGNTIYF. In DNA, the CDR3 is TGCGCCAGCAGCTCCCGACCAGGGGCTGGAAACACCATATATTTT.

The V call is TRBV18, the J call TRBJ2-6; D might be TRBD2 (5 bases). Germline V gene sequence: CDR1 KGHSH, CDR2 LQKENI. V was pared by 4 bases and J by 2 bases, with 15 bases between. CDR3 length equals 17 residues. CDR3 bases: TGTGCCAGCTCACTCCTAGCCCCTGTCGCTGGGGCCAACGTCCTGACTTTC. Its protein product is CASSLLAPVAGANVLTF. The full variable domain, rest sourced from reference TRBV18 and TRBJ2-6, is NAGVMQNPRHLVRRRGQEARLRCSPMKGHSHVYWYRQLPEEGLKFMVYLQKENIIDESGMPKERFSAEFPKEGPSILRIQQVVRGDSAAYFCASSLLAPVAGANVLTFGAGSRLTVL.

There are a few counts of this clone. The chain carries TRBV24-1 and TRBJ2-6, with D maybe TRBD1 (5 bases). Germline V gives CDR1 KGHDR, CDR2 SFDVKD. This CDR3 contains 17 residues. Trimming cost V 2 bases and J 2 bases, with 12 bases left between them. The CDR3 spells CATSDSPVGAGANVLTF. The CDR3 coding sequence is TGTGCCACCAGTGATTCCCCGGTAGGGGCTGGGGCCAACGTCCTGACTTTC.

The chain couples TRBV5-1 to TRBJ2-1; 7 bases are a match to TRBD2. The V and J ends lost 8 bases and 0 bases, in that order; junction bases with no gene match: 5. The CDR3 is made up of 14 amino acids. CDR1 SGHRS and CDR2 YFSETQ come from the germline V gene. This chain's CDR3 is CASSSGNSYNEQFF. CDR3 bases: TGCGCCAGTAGCAGCGGGAACTCCTACAATGAGCAGTTCTTC.

This sequence joins TRBV28 and TRBJ2-7; D not certain. The V end was cut by 4 bases, the J end by 3 bases, with 7 bases between. The CDR3 spans 12 residues. Looked up from germline, CDR1 is MDHEN and CDR2 is SYDVKM. In DNA form, the CDR3 reads TGTGCCAGCAGTTCCGCGGACTACGAGCAGTACTTC. Its protein product is CASSSADYEQYF.

This sequence joins TRBV18 and TRBJ1-1; 7 nucleotides line up with TRBD1. CDR1 and CDR2 (germline): KGHSH, LQKENI. The CDR3 is 16 residues long. The junction had 11 bases not matched to a gene; V was cut back by 6 bases and J by 1 base. CDR3 region: CASSGDRTGPNTEAFF. The CDR3 DNA sequence: TGTGCCAGCTCCGGGGATAGGACAGGACCGAACACTGAAGCTTTCTTT.